The T cell receptor (beta chain) described here comes from a study of T cells after yellow fever vaccination (dated by TCRdb to the late 2010s). For the study in its entirety: The SMART-Seq v4 Ultra Low Input RNA kit was used to prepare libraries from fractions with low cell numbers. To follow T-cell clones before and after both primary and booster YFV17D yellow fever vaccination, bulk TCR alpha and beta repertoires underwent longitudinal sequencing. The cohort comprised two healthy male donors, one aged 18 to 29 and one aged 30 to 40 years. Blood was drawn at multiple timepoints before and after primary and secondary immunization, with bulk PBMC replicates and cell subsets isolated.

The sample holds a few counts of this clonotype. Its recognized antigen is unknown. Base qualities are not recorded, but no much larger clone differs from it by a single base. The CDR3 sequence holds 13 residues, the cysteine and phenylalanine included. This entry keeps only the CDR3 DNA: 39 bases, framed from base 1. Deletion took 5 bases off V and 5 bases off J, with a span of 9 bases between the germline ends. The germline V gene specifies SGHTA as CDR1 and FQGNSA as CDR2. Broad study findings and their caveats: Most clones expanded after primary vaccination (around 96% of CD4 and 70% to 90% of CD8) were re-detected after the booster, suggesting that broad memory maintenance occurred. The secondary T-cell response was found to be weaker but faster than the primary response, with a peak reached on day 5 rather than on day 15. A small fraction of clonotypes showed up in both the CD4 and CD8 compartments, probably as a result of convergent recombination. The study included only two donors, which limits how far the findings can be generalized. FACS-sorted repertoires could contain abundant contaminating clonotypes from the bulk population, so computational filtering was required.

Data came from an Illumina NovaSeq 6000. TCR cDNA was synthesized by 5'RACE template switching, which introduced a universal primer site and unique molecular identifiers. Priming for cDNA synthesis came from both the TCR alpha and TCR beta constant segments. Two PCR steps were used to amplify libraries, with sample barcodes and sequencing adapters being added in the second step. Sequencing of libraries was performed on Illumina HiSeq 2500 (2x100 bp) or NovaSeq (2x150 bp). On the authors' methods: MIGEC handled demultiplexing of reads and collapsing into UMI consensus sequences, while MiXCR performed V(D)J alignment. Vaccine-responding clonotypes were identified with edgeR using replicate PBMC samples, with FDR below 0.01 and a log2 fold change above 5 up to day 15 being required. CD4 or CD8 identity was assigned to each bulk clonotype according to whether the clonotype was present at higher abundance in the sequenced CD4 repertoire or the sequenced CD8 repertoire. TCRdb took the public reads, trimmed them with fastp at Q25, ran MiXCR for clone calling and kept in-frame beta chains. For every CDR3 protein sequence, its rows merge into one entry that carries the most common genes and DNA. In this record, the V and J calls reflect TCRdb's handling and not the investigators' own analysis. This sample comprises approximately 300,000 distinct CDR3 sequences, around 10% of them detected only once. The ten top clones hold approximately 3.3% of the sample.

The treatment or condition label on this specimen signifies: live attenuated yellow fever vaccine strain. PBMCs were isolated from peripheral blood using a standard Ficoll-Paque protocol. CD4 and CD8 T-cell fractions were isolated with Dynabeads CD4 and CD8 positive selection kits. TriZol was used to extract RNA from bulk PBMCs, from CD4 and CD8 fractions, and from dextramer-positive and dextramer-negative fractions. The material sequenced was CD4+ T cells sorted from PBMCs, taken 45 days after the yellow fever booster vaccination. This receptor chain uses TRBV7-2 and TRBJ2-2, with the D gene not confidently named. This sequence originates from a young man who received the YFV17D yellow fever vaccine. The CDR3 in this case is CASSREWTGELFF. The nucleotides are TGTGCCAGCAGCCGAGAATGGACCGGGGAGCTGTTTTTT.